The T cell receptor (beta chain) under discussion was sequenced for a study of blood T cells in healthy people across ages. Regarding the study as a whole: Per million T cells, TCR beta diversity dropped roughly linearly as age increased. It was found that TCR beta diversity correlated strongly with the percentage of naive T cells.

With 0 bases removed from V and 6 bases from J, the gap between germline ends came to 9 bases. The V gene's germline CDR1 is SGHVS and CDR2 FNYEAQ. The CDR3 spans 15 residues. On this clonotype: Antigen specificity is unknown.

A second PCR, run for 7 to 11 cycles, used a sample-barcoded 5' primer plus a J-beta primer mix. Every molecule of cDNA carried a tag from a template-switch adaptor with 12 random nucleotides. No fewer than 3 million CDR3-containing paired-end reads came from each sample. TCRdb itself ran the 5' RACE reads through MiXCR, one entry per CDR3 protein. This table holds over 1,300,000 distinct CDR3 sequences, 55% to 75% found once. What was sequenced was blood. This clonotype was obtained from a man aged 18 to 35 in good health. V usage is TRBV7-6 and J usage is TRBJ1-6; D remains ambiguous. The CDR3 region has the DNA TGTGCCAGCAGCTTAGCCGGGAGTTTTAATTCACCCCTCCACTTT. It specifies CASSLAGSFNSPLHF.